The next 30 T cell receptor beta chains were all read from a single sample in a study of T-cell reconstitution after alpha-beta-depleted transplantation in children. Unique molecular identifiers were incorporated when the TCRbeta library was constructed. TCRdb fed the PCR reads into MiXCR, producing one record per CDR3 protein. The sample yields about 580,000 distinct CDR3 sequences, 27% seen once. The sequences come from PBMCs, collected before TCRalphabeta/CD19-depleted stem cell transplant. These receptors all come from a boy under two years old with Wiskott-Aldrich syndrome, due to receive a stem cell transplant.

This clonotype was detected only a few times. The CDR3 region is CSALYASSYNEQFF. The CDR3, as DNA: TGCAGTGCCCTATACGCTAGCTCCTACAATGAGCAGTTCTTC. This chain uses TRBV20-1 with TRBJ2-1; D remains unclear. Germline V gene sequence: CDR1 DFQATT, CDR2 SNEGSKA (reference sequence). The CDR3 loop spans 14 amino acids. With 6 bases removed from V and 0 bases from J, the gap between germline ends came to 12 bases.

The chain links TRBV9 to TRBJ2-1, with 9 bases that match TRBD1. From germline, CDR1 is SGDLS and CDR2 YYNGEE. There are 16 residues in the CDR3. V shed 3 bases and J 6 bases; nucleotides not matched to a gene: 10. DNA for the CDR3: TGTGCCAGCAGCGCCTGGACAGGGGCCCTTCCCAATGAGCAGTTCTTC. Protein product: CASSAWTGALPNEQFF.

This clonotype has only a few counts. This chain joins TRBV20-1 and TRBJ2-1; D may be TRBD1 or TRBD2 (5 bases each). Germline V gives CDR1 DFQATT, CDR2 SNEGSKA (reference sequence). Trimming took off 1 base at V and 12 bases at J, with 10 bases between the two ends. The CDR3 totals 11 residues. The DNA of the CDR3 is TGCAGTGCTAGAGGTGGGGCGGGGCAGTTCTTC. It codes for CSARGGAGQFF.

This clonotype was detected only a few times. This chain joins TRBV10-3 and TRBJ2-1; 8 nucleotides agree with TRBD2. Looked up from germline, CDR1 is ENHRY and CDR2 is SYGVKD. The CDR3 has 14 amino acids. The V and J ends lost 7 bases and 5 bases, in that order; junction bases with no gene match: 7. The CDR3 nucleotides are TGTGCCATCACCGTAGCGGGAACTAACAATGAGCAGTTCTTC. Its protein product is CAITVAGTNNEQFF.

In DNA form, the CDR3 reads TGTGCCAGCAGCCGCCGGACAGGGACTTCCTACGAGCAGTACTTC. Translating gives CASSRRTGTSYEQYF. V usage is TRBV4-2 and J usage is TRBJ2-7, with 8 bases matching TRBD1. With V trimmed by 4 bases and J by 1 base, 6 bases remained unmatched. The CDR3 totals 15 residues. Germline CDR1 and CDR2: LGHNA and YNFKEQ.

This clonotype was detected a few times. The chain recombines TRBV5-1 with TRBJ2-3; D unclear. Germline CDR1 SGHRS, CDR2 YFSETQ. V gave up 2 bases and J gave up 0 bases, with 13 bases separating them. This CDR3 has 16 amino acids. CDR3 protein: CASSLLPGPSTDTQYF. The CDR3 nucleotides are TGCGCCAGCAGCTTACTGCCAGGCCCTAGCACAGATACGCAGTATTTT.

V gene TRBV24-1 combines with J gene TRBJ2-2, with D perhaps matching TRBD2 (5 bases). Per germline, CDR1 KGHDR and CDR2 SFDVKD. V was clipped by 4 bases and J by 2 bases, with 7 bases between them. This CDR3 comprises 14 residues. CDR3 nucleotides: TGTGCCACCAGTGAGACGGGAAACACCGGGGAGCTGTTTTTT. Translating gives CATSETGNTGELFF.

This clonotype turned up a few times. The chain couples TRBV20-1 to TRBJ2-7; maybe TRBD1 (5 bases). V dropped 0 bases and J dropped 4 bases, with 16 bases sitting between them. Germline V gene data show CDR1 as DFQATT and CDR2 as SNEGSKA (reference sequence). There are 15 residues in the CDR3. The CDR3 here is CSARDDAGNFYEQYF. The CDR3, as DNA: TGCAGTGCTAGAGATGACGCAGGGAATTTTTACGAGCAGTACTTC.

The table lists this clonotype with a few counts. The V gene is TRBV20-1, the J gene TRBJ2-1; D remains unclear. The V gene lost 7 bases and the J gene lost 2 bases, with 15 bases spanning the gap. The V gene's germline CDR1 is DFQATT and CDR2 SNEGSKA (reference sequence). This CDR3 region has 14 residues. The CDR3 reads CSVRLPRPYNEQFF. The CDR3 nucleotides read TGCAGTGTTCGGTTACCTAGACCCTACAATGAGCAGTTCTTC.

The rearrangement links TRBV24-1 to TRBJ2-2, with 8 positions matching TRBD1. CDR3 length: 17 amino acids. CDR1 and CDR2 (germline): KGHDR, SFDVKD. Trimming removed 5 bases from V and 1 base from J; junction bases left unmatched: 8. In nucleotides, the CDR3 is TGTGCCACCAGTGTTACGACAGGGGCCCTGAACACCGGGGAGCTGTTTTTT. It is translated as CATSVTTGALNTGELFF.

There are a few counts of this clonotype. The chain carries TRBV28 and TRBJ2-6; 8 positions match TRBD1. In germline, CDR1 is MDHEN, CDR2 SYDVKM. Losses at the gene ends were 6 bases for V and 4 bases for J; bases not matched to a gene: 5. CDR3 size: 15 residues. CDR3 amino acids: CASSLQGGGANVLTF. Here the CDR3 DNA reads TGTGCCAGCAGCTTACAGGGGGGCGGGGCCAACGTCCTGACTTTC.

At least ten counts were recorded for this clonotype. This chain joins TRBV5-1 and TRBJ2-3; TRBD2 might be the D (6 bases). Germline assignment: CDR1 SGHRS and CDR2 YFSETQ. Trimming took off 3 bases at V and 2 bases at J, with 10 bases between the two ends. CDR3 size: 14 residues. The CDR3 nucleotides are TGCGCCAGCAGCTGGAGGGCCGCCACAGATACGCAGTATTTT. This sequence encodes CASSWRAATDTQYF.

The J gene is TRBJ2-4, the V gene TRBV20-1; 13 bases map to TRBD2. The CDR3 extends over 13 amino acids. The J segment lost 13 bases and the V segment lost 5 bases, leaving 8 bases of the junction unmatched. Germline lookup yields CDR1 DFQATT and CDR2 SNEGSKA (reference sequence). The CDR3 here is CSAEPPGLAGQYF. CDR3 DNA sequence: TGCAGTGCTGAACCTCCGGGACTAGCGGGACAGTACTTC.

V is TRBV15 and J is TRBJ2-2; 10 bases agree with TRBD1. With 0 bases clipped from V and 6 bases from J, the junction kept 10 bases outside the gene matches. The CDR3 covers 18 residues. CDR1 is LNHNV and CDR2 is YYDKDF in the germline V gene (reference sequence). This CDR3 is CATSRDRVPGQGSGELFF. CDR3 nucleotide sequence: TGTGCCACCAGCAGAGATCGGGTCCCGGGACAGGGGTCCGGGGAGCTGTTTTTT.

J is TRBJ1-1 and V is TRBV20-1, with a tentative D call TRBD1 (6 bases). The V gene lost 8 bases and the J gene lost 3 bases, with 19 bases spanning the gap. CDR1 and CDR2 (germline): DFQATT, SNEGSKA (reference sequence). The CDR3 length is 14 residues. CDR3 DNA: TGCAGTCCCACGCCGACAGGATATGACACTGAAGCTTTCTTT. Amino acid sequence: CSPTPTGYDTEAFF.

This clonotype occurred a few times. The CDR3: CASSKVTLNYEQYF. CDR3 DNA: TGTGCCAGCAGCAAAGTGACACTCAACTACGAGCAGTACTTC. This rearrangement joins TRBV21-1 to TRBJ2-7. TRBV21-1 is flagged as a pseudogene. This CDR3 region has 14 residues.

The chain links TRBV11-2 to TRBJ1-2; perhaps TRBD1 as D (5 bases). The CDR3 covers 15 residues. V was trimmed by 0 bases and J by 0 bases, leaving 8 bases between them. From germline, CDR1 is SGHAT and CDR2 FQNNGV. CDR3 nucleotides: TGTGCCAGCAGCTTAGATGGGGCAGCTAACTATGGCTACACCTTC. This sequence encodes CASSLDGAANYGYTF.

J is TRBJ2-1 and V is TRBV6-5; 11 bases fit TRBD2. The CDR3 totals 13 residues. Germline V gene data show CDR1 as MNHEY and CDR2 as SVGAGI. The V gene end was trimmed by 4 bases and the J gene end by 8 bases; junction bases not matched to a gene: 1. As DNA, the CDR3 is TGTGCCAGCAGTTTAGCGGGAGGGTATGAGCAGTTCTTC. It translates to CASSLAGGYEQFF.

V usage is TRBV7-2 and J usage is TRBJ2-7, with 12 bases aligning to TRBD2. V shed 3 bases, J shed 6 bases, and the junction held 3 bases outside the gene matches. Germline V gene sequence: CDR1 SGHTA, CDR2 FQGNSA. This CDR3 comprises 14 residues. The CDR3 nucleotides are TGTGCCAGCAGCTTGACTAGCGGGAGTTCCGAGCAGTACTTC. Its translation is CASSLTSGSSEQYF.

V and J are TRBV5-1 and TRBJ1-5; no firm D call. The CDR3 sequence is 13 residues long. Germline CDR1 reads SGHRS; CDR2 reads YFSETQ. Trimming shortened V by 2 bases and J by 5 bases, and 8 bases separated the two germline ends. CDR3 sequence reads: CASSFSWDQPQHF. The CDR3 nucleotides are TGCGCCAGCAGCTTCAGCTGGGATCAGCCCCAGCATTTT.

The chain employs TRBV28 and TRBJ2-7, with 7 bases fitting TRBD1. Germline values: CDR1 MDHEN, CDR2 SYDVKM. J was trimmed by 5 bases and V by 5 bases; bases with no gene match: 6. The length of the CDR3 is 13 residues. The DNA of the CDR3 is TGTGCCAGCAGTACACAGGGGCAGGACGAGCAGTACTTC. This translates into CASSTQGQDEQYF.

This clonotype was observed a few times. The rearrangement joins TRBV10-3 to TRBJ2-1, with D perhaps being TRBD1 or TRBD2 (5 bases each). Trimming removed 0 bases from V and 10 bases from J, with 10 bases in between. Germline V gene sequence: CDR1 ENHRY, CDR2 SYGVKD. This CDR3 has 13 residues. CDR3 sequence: CAISESRDLEQFF. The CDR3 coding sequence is TGTGCCATCAGTGAGTCCAGGGACCTAGAGCAGTTCTTC.

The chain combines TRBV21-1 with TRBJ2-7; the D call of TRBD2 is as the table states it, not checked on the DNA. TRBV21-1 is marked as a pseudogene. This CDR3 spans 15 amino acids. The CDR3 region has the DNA TGTGCCAGCAGCAAAGTTTGGCTAGGTTCCTACGAGCAGTACTTC. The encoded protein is CASSKVWLGSYEQYF.

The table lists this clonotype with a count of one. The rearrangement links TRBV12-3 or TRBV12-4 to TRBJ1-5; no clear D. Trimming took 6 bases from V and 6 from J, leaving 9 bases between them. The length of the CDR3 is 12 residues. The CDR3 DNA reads TGTGCCAGCAGCCCTATATTTCAGCCCCAGCATTTT. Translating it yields CASSPIFQPQHF.

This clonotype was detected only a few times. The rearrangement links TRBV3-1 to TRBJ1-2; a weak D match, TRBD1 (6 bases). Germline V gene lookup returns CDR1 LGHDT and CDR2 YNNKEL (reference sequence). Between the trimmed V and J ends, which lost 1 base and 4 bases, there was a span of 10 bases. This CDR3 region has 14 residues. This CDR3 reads CASSQGDRPYGYTF. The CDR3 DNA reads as TGTGCCAGCAGCCAAGGAGACAGGCCCTATGGCTACACCTTC.

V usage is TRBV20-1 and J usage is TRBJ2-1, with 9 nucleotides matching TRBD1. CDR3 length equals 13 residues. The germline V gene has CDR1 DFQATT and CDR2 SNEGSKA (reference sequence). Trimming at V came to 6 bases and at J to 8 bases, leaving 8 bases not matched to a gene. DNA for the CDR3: TGCAGTGCGGAACAGGGGGCTGGGGATGAGCAGTTCTTC. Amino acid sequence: CSAEQGAGDEQFF.

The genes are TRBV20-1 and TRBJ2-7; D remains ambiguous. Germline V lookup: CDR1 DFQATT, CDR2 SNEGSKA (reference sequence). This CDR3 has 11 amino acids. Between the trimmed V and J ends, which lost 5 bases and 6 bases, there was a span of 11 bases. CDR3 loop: CSAGRVGEQYF. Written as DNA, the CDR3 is TGCAGTGCTGGTAGAGTCGGCGAGCAGTACTTC.

Here the CDR3 reads CSARHLAGIYNEQFF. CDR3 in DNA: TGCAGTGCTAGACACCTAGCGGGGATATACAATGAGCAGTTCTTC. The chain uses TRBV20-1 and TRBJ2-1, with 9 bases aligning to TRBD2. J was trimmed by 4 bases and V by 2 bases; bases with no gene match: 6. Looked up from germline, CDR1 is DFQATT and CDR2 is SNEGSKA (reference sequence). This CDR3 is built from 15 residues.

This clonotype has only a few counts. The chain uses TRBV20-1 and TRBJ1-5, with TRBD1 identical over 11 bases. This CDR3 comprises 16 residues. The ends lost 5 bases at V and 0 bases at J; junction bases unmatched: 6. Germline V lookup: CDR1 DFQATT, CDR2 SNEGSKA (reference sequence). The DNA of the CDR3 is TGCAGTGCTCCCTCGGACAGGGGGCATAGCAATCAGCCCCAGCATTTT. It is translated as CSAPSDRGHSNQPQHF.

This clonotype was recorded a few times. The CDR3 region has the DNA TGCGCCAGCAGCCAGGGTACAGGGGCGTTCCAAGAGACCCAGTACTTC. The encoded protein is CASSQGTGAFQETQYF. The chain uses TRBV5-1 and TRBJ2-5; 7 positions match TRBD1. The CDR3 consists of 16 residues. Germline V gene lookup returns CDR1 SGHRS and CDR2 YFSETQ. V lost 4 bases, J lost 1 base, and 10 bases stayed unmatched.